The clone carrying this TCR beta chain was seen more than once but under ten times. Its matching antigen is unknown. These data originate in a study of T cell repertoires in cytomegalovirus infection. One entry per CDR3 protein, called by TCRdb with MiXCR from the reads. The sample consists of some 70,000 distinct CDR3 sequences, 20% to 25% of them appearing once. This CDR3 has 14 residues. V shed 3 bases and J shed 2 bases, with 10 bases lying between them. Germline CDR1 and CDR2: LNHDA and SQIVND (reference sequence). Material: PBMCs, sequenced either directly or after in vitro stimulation (not recorded which). The rearrangement uses TRBV19 and TRBJ1-1; D gene ambiguous. This clonotype was sampled from a human donor in good health (CMV status not recorded). Some clones in this sample may be carry-over from other donors' samples. The CDR3 here is CASSMPNYNTEAFF. CDR3 sequence (DNA): TGTGCCAGTAGTATGCCAAACTACAACACTGAAGCTTTCTTT.